This T cell receptor (beta chain) comes out of a study of T cell responses to AZD1222 COVID-19 vaccine. Study-wide points: Samples come after the peak T cell response, not at day 14. Vaccine-related CD4 TCRs covered spike, predominating at 160-218 and 743-854.

V was clipped by 8 bases and J by 2 bases; unmatched bases: 5. The CDR3 extends over 13 amino acids. Per the germline V gene, CDR1 is LNHDA and CDR2 is SQIVND (reference sequence). On this clone: Its antigen is currently unknown.

TCRdb's table, derived via immunoSEQ multiplex PCR, lists solely in-frame clones and lacks some. The repertoire consists of approximately 100,000 clones, with around 94% occurring once and the leading ten covering 2.2%. The material sequenced was peripheral blood, taken on day 0 of AZD1222 vaccination. This clonotype originated in an adult in good health. This chain connects TRBV19 to TRBJ2-7, with 8 bases matching TRBD1. In DNA, the CDR3 is TGTGCCAGTGGACAGGGAGTTACCTACGAGCAGTACTTC. Residues: CASGQGVTYEQYF.